A selection of T cell receptor beta chains follows, all from one sample in a study of blood T cell repertoires in COVID-19. Here immunoSEQ multiplex PCR was the method, and the copy in TCRdb shows in-frame clones only, minus some. There are approximately 330,000 clones in the sample; 80% to 90% occur only once, and around 4% lies in the top ten. The sequenced sample consisted of PBMCs or T cells enriched from blood (not recorded which). The receptors derive from a woman in her thirties or forties with acute COVID-19. CDR3s include the opening cysteine and the closing phenylalanine or tryptophan.

v_call	j_call	cdr3_aa
TRBV29-1	TRBJ2-1	CSAAGGMGGNEQFF
TRBV5-1	TRBJ1-1	CASRTGGAVTEAFF
TRBV6-1	TRBJ1-3	CASSEGTVGLPGNTIYF
TRBV5-4	TRBJ1-1	CASSLDSYSMNTEAFF
TRBV7-9	TRBJ2-5	CASTFGETQYF
TRBV11-2	TRBJ2-3	CASSRGLAGVGTDTQYF
TRBV29-1	TRBJ2-7	CSVYTPLAAEQYF
TRBV3-1/TRBV3-2	TRBJ2-2	CASSQDRRTGSTQNTGELFF
TRBV20-1	TRBJ2-5	CSARVEETQYF
TRBV15	TRBJ2-3	CATSPGQGNTDTQYF
TRBV7-8	TRBJ1-2	CASSLRLVQGEGGYTF
TRBV27	TRBJ2-7	CASSAADRDRGLREQYF
TRBV5-1	TRBJ2-1	CASSSLAGAGYNEQFF
TRBV9	TRBJ2-2	CASSGAGDTGELFF
TRBV5-6	TRBJ1-1	CASSRGMESRGQGLSRAFF
TRBV6-5	TRBJ2-7	CAGQQGARDEQYF
TRBV7-9	TRBJ2-7	CASSSHSGLVEQYF
TRBV18	TRBJ2-5	CASSPYMKFAGQGDQETQYF
TRBV6-4	TRBJ1-4	CASSDSGGIASRNEKLFF
TRBV18	TRBJ1-2	CASSPTDSNYGYTF
TRBV6-6	TRBJ1-2	CASSYLNGYTF
TRBV9	TRBJ2-5	CASSGGGAWETQYF
TRBV5-4	TRBJ1-1	CASSPSGGMTNTEAFF
TRBV7-2	TRBJ2-1	CASSSTRNNEQFF
TRBV14	TRBJ2-7	CASSQNRVEQYF
TRBV28	TRBJ2-1	CASSLASGRIDNEQFF
TRBV19	TRBJ2-3	CASSIRDTFTDTQYF
TRBV7-9	TRBJ2-1	CASSSGLAGVNEQFF
TRBV27	TRBJ2-7	CASRARLAGGLSASYEQYF
TRBV11-2	TRBJ1-1	CASRGLGSSLEQNTEAFF
TRBV6-5	TRBJ1-1	CASSQGEDTEAFF
TRBV4-3	TRBJ2-7	CASSQGLGTGGLGYEQYF
TRBV6-6	TRBJ2-7	CASSTSDSYEQYF
TRBV2	TRBJ1-6	CASSYNLNSPLHF
TRBV3-1/TRBV3-2	TRBJ1-2	CASSSRLTWDRGNYGYTF
TRBV2	TRBJ1-5	CASSMDRNSNQPQHF
TRBV5-6	TRBJ2-1	CASSSLQGSVYNEQFF
TRBV4-3	TRBJ2-3	CASSLQSMPGFTDTQYF
TRBV7-2	TRBJ2-1	CASSFVGGDEQFF
TRBV3-1/TRBV3-2	TRBJ2-1	CASSLPGGEQFF
TRBV10-3	TRBJ1-2	CAISGGQGRSYTF
TRBV12-3/TRBV12-4	TRBJ1-2	CASSRGNGYTF
TRBV18	TRBJ2-6	CASSPPLARGANVLTF
TRBV7-2	TRBJ2-7	CASSPQVGGASYEQYF
TRBV5-4	TRBJ1-2	CASSLAGGQSNYGYTF
TRBV6-5	TRBJ1-2	CASGLGQGERGYTF
TRBV7-3	TRBJ2-3	CASSLAARTDTQYF
TRBV14	TRBJ2-2	CASKRGRTTGELFF
TRBV3-1/TRBV3-2	TRBJ2-1	CASSHWVTSNFNEQFF
TRBV11-2	TRBJ2-3	CASSRGLLAGGNTDTQYF
TRBV19	TRBJ1-1	CASTPTGLNTEAFF
TRBV5-4	TRBJ2-6	CASSLQVYSGANVLTF
TRBV27	TRBJ2-7	CASSITATYEQYF
TRBV7-2	TRBJ2-1	CASSRRGPSYNEQFF
TRBV27	TRBJ1-2	CASSFEGAGYGYTF
TRBV5-5	TRBJ2-7	CASSWLGTGGEQYF